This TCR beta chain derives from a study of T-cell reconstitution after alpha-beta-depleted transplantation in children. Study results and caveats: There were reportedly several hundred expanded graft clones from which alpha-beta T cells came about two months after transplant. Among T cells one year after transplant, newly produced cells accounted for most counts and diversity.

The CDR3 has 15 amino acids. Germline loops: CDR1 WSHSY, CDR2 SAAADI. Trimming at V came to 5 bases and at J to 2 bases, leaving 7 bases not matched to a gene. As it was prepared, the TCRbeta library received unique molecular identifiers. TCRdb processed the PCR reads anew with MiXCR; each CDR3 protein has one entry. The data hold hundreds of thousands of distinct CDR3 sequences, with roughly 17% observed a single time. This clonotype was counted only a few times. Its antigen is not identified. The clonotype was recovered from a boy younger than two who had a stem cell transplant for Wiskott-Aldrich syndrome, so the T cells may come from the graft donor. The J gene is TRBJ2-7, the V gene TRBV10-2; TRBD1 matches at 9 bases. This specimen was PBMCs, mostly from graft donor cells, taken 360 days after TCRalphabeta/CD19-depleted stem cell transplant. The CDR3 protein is CASSYGDRAAYEQYF. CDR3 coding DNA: TGCGCCAGCAGTTACGGGGACAGGGCAGCCTACGAGCAGTACTTC.